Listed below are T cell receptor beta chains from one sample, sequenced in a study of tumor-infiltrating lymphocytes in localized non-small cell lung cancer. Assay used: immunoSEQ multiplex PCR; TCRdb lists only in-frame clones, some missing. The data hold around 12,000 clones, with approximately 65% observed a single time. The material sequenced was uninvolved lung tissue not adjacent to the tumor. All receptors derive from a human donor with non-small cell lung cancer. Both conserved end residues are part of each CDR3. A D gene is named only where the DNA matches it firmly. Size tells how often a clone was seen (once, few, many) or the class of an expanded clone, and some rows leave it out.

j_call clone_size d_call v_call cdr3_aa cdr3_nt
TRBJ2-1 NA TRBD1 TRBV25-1 CASSINRGLGDFEQFF TGTGCCAGCAGTATTAACAGGGGGCTAGGGGATTTTGAGCAGTTCTTC
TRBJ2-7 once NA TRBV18 CASSPGGTPIYEQYF TGTGCCAGCTCACCAGGCGGGACGCCTATCTACGAGCAGTACTTC
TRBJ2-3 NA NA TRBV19 CASSIQSSTDTQYF TGTGCCAGTAGTATCCAATCTAGCACAGATACGCAGTATTTT
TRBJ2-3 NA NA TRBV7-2 CASSLASSTDTQYF TGTGCCAGCAGTTTAGCGTCTAGCACAGATACGCAGTATTTT
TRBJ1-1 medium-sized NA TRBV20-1 CSAKQRTEAFF TGCAGTGCTAAACAACGGACTGAAGCTTTCTTT
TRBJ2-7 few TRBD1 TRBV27 CASSLGTGGGFYEQYF TGTGCCAGCAGTTTAGGAACAGGGGGCGGGTTCTACGAGCAGTACTTC
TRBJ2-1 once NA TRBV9 CASSVTSSNEQFF TGTGCCAGCAGCGTCACTAGCAGCAATGAGCAGTTCTTC
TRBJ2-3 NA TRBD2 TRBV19 CASSIRLAGGITDTQYF TGTGCCAGTAGTATCCGCCTAGCGGGGGGGATTACAGATACGCAGTATTTT
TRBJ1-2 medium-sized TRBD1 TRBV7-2 CASSLGQGEIYGYTF TGTGCCAGCAGCTTAGGACAGGGAGAAATCTATGGCTACACCTTC
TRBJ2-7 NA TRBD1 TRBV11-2 CASSLFGTESYEQYF TGTGCCAGCAGCTTATTCGGGACAGAGTCCTACGAGCAGTACTTC
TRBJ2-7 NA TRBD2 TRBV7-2 CASSLKMSLAGGRGYEQYF TGTGCCAGCAGCTTAAAGATGTCCCTAGCGGGGGGGAGGGGCTACGAGCAGTACTTC
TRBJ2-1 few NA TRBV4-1 CASSVRTGSSYNEQFF TGCGCCAGCAGCGTCCGAACCGGGAGCTCCTACAATGAGCAGTTCTTC
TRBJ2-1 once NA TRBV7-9 CASSLVVNYNEQFF TGTGCCAGCAGCTTAGTAGTAAACTACAATGAGCAGTTCTTC
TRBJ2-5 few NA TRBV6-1 CASSGSTGPLGFRETQYF TGTGCCAGCAGTGGTTCAACAGGTCCGTTGGGTTTTAGGGAGACCCAGTACTTC
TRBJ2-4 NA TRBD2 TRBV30 CAWSDPFSSGRENIQYF TGTGCCTGGAGCGACCCTTTCTCCAGCGGGAGGGAAAACATTCAGTACTTC
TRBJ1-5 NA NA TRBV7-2 CASSAYINGNQPQHF TGTGCCAGCAGCGCGTATATAAATGGCAATCAGCCCCAGCATTTT
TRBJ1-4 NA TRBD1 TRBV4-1 CASSPNPGQGNEKLFF TGCGCCAGCAGCCCGAACCCGGGACAGGGGAATGAAAAACTGTTTTTT
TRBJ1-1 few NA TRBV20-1 CSAKRGTQAFF TGCAGTGCAAAAAGAGGAACCCAAGCTTTCTTT
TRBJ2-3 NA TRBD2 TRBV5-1 CASSLGLASGGTDTQYF TGCGCCAGCAGCTTGGGCCTAGCCAGCGGGGGCACAGATACGCAGTATTTT
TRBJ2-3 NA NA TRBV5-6 CASSHVRGTDTQYF TGTGCCAGCAGCCATGTCAGGGGAACAGATACGCAGTATTTT
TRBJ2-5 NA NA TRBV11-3 CASSFAGHQETQYF TGTGCCAGCAGTTTTGCGGGGCATCAAGAGACCCAGTACTTC
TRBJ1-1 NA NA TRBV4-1 CASSQGFTVRTANTEAFF TGCGCCAGCAGCCAAGGGTTTACAGTACGGACAGCCAACACTGAAGCTTTCTTT
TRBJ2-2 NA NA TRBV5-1 CASSPMGLFNTGELFF TGCGCCAGCAGCCCTATGGGACTTTTCAACACCGGGGAGCTGTTTTTT
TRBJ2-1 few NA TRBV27 CASSLWAGTYNEQFF TGTGCCAGCAGTTTATGGGCAGGTACTTACAATGAGCAGTTCTTC
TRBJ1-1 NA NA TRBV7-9 CASSLVLQVRTEAFF TGTGCCAGCAGCTTAGTTTTGCAGGTGAGGACTGAAGCTTTCTTT
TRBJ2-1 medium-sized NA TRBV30 CAWTRSSYNEQFF TGTGCCTGGACCAGGAGCTCCTACAATGAGCAGTTCTTC
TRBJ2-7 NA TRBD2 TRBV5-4 CASSTGTSASYEQYF TGTGCCAGCAGCACAGGGACTAGCGCCTCCTACGAGCAGTACTTC
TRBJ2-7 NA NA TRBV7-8 CASSLGRFYEQYF TGTGCCAGCAGCCTTGGACGGTTCTACGAGCAGTACTTC
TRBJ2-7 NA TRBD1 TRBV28 CASSLRDRRGYEQYF TGTGCCAGCAGTCTCCGGGACAGAAGAGGCTACGAGCAGTACTTC